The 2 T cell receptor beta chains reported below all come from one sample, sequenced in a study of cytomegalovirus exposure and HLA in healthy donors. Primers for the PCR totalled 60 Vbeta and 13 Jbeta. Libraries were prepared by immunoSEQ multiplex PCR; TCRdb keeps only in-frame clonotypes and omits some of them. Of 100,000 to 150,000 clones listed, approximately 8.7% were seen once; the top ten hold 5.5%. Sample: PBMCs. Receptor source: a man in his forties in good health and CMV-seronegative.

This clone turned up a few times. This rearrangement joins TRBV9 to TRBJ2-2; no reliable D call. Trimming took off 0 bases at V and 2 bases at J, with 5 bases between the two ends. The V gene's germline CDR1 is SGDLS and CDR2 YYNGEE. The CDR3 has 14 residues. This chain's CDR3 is CASSVDINTGELFF. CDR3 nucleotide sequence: TGTGCCAGCAGCGTAGACATTAACACCGGGGAGCTGTTTTTT.

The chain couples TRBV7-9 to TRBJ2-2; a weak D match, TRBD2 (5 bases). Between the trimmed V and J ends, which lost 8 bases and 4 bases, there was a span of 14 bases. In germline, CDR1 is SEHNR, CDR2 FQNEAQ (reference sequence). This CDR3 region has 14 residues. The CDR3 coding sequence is TGTGCCAGCTGGACCAGCGGAGCCACCGGGGAGCTGTTTTTT. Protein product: CASWTSGATGELFF.